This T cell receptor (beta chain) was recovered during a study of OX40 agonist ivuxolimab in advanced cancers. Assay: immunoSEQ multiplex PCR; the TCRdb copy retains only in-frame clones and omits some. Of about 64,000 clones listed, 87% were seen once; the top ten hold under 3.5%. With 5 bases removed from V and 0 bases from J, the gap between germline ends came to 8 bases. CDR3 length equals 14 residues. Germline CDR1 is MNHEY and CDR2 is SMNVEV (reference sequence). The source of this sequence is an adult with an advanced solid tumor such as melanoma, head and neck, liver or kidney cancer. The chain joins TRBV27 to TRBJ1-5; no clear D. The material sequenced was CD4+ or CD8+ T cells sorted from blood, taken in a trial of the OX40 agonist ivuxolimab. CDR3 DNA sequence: TGTGCCAGCAGTCCCCGAAGTAGCAATCAGCCCCAGCATTTT. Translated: CASSPRSSNQPQHF.